The 29 T cell receptor beta chains below all came from one sample that was sequenced in a study of blood T cells in healthy people across ages. Through a sample-barcoded 5' primer and a J-beta primer mix, a second PCR was run for about 6 to 11 cycles. TCRdb fed the 5' RACE reads into MiXCR, producing one record per CDR3 protein. The sample yields 600,000 or so distinct CDR3 sequences, about 30% seen once. Sequencing input: blood. Receptor source: an elderly woman in good health.

The chain combines TRBV12-3 or TRBV12-4 with TRBJ1-2; no reliable D call. V lost 1 base and J 7 bases, leaving 10 bases between the germline ends. The CDR3 length is 13 residues. CDR3 coding DNA: TGTGCCAGCAGTTTAGAGTCCCGCCTTGGCTACACCTTC. It is translated as CASSLESRLGYTF.

The J gene is TRBJ2-3, the V gene TRBV10-3; TRBD1 matches at 8 bases. Looked up from germline, CDR1 is ENHRY and CDR2 is SYGVKD. This CDR3 has 16 amino acids. J was trimmed by 6 bases and V by 0 bases; bases with no gene match: 8. The CDR3 sequence is CAISESGQGAGDTQYF. The CDR3 DNA reads TGTGCCATCAGTGAGTCAGGACAGGGAGCAGGGGATACGCAGTATTTT.

This clonotype was seen at least ten times. The chain employs TRBV4-2 and TRBJ1-4; 9 nucleotides agree with TRBD1. The CDR3 loop spans 15 amino acids. V lost 4 bases, J lost 5 bases, and 5 bases stayed unmatched. Germline loops: CDR1 LGHNA, CDR2 YNFKEQ. DNA for the CDR3: TGTGCCAGCAGCCTTTCCGGGACAGGGAATGAAAAACTGTTTTTT. It yields the protein CASSLSGTGNEKLFF.

In its sample, this clonotype was seen many times. The chain combines TRBV30 with TRBJ2-3, with 7 bases identical to TRBD2. The CDR3 totals 13 residues. V gave up 2 bases and J gave up 5 bases; unmatched junction bases: 4. CDR1 is GTSNPN, CDR2 SVGIG, per germline (reference sequence). The CDR3 bases are TGTGCCTGGAGTAGTGCTAGCGGAGATACGCAGTATTTT. Its translation is CAWSSASGDTQYF.

This clonotype was recorded many times. V usage is TRBV20-1 and J usage is TRBJ2-7, with 9 bases that match TRBD1. The CDR3 has 13 residues. The ends lost 6 bases at V and 2 bases at J; junction bases unmatched: 5. CDR1 and CDR2 from the germline V gene are DFQATT and SNEGSKA (reference sequence). The CDR3 protein is CSAATGGPYEQYF. The CDR3 DNA reads as TGCAGTGCCGCGACAGGGGGGCCCTACGAGCAGTACTTC.

This clonotype showed up just a few times. A read error is possible here, since a much larger clone lies one base away. The chain uses TRBV6-1 and TRBJ2-7; 9 nucleotides line up with TRBD1. The J segment lost 5 bases and the V segment lost 4 bases, leaving 6 bases of the junction unmatched. This CDR3 spans 14 amino acids. CDR1 and CDR2 (germline): MNHNS, SASEGT. The CDR3 is CASSGRTGVHEQYF. The DNA of the CDR3 is TGTGCCAGCAGTGGCAGGACAGGGGTCCACGAGCAGTACTTC.

A few counts support this clonotype. The chain links TRBV3-1 to TRBJ2-4; the D gene is possibly TRBD1 (6 bases). The J call is doubtful: the DNA matches TRBJ2-7 better. CDR1 and CDR2 (germline): LGHDT, YNNKEL (reference sequence). This CDR3 is 13 amino acids long. CDR3 region: CASARDTQYEQYF. CDR3 nucleotides: TGTGCCAGCGCCAGGGACACACAATACGAGCAGTACTTC.

The rearrangement uses TRBV5-1 and TRBJ2-1, with 10 positions matching TRBD2. Trimming cost V 3 bases and J 7 bases; bases outside gene matches: 13. Germline V CDR1 and CDR2: SGHRS, YFSETQ. CDR3 length: 17 amino acids. CDR3 protein: CASSYLGLASFNNEQFF. CDR3 coding DNA: TGCGCCAGCAGCTACCTGGGACTAGCGAGTTTCAATAATGAGCAGTTCTTC.

This clonotype was seen ten or more times. The CDR3 loop reads CASSPRTGDSNYGYTF. The CDR3 DNA reads as TGTGCCAGCAGCCCCCGGACAGGGGATTCTAACTATGGCTACACCTTC. The rearrangement links TRBV3-1 to TRBJ1-2; 9 bases align to TRBD1. The V gene end was trimmed by 4 bases and the J gene end by 0 bases; junction bases not matched to a gene: 6. Germline CDR1 reads LGHDT; CDR2 reads YNNKEL (reference sequence). CDR3 size: 16 residues.

This clonotype has a count of ten or more. The gene calls are TRBV2 and TRBJ1-4; the D is unclear. There are 15 residues in the CDR3. Germline V gene sequence: CDR1 SNHLY, CDR2 FYNNEI. The V end lost 7 bases, the J end lost 0 bases, and 12 bases lay between the germline ends. This CDR3 reads CASKSEEATNEKLFF. In nucleotides, the CDR3 is TGTGCCAGCAAATCCGAAGAAGCAACTAATGAAAAACTGTTTTTT. The variable domain in full, completed from reference TRBV2 and TRBJ1-4, reads EPEVTQTPSHQVTQMGQEVILRCVPISNHLYFYWYRQILGQKVEFLVSFYNNEISEKSEIFDDQFSVERPDGSNFTLKIRSTKLEDSAMYFCASKSEEATNEKLFFGSGTQLSVL.

This clonotype was seen ten or more times. The CDR3 DNA sequence: TGCGCCAGCAGCTACCAAACTAGCGGGGCACTCAATGAGCAGTTCTTC. This sequence encodes CASSYQTSGALNEQFF. The chain has TRBV5-1 and TRBJ2-1, with 10 bases matching TRBD2. The CDR3 sequence is 16 residues long. Unmatched junction bases numbered 9, after V lost 3 bases and J lost 6 bases. Germline V gene data show CDR1 as SGHRS and CDR2 as YFSETQ.

In this sample, this clonotype turned up many times. The V call is TRBV9, the J call TRBJ2-5, with D perhaps given as TRBD1 or TRBD2 (5 bases each). CDR3 size: 15 residues. Germline V CDR1 and CDR2: SGDLS, YYNGEE. V lost 3 bases and J lost 3, with 15 bases in between. CDR3: CASSETGTKEETQYF. The CDR3 nucleotides are TGTGCCAGCAGCGAAACCGGGACCAAAGAAGAGACCCAGTACTTC.

V usage is TRBV20-1 and J usage is TRBJ1-5; TRBD1 is a possible D gene (6 bases). The CDR3 spans 14 residues. Germline lookup yields CDR1 DFQATT and CDR2 SNEGSKA (reference sequence). The germline V and J ends were trimmed by 6 bases and 5 bases, with 17 bases remaining between them. The CDR3 nucleotides read TGCAGTGCGATCCAAGGGGGTGATTATCAGCCCCAGCATTTT. Translation gives CSAIQGGDYQPQHF.

As for this clonotype: This sequence may be a read error, since a much larger clone differs from it by one base. The genes are TRBV5-5 and TRBJ1-6, with 10 positions matching TRBD1. In germline, CDR1 is SGHKS, CDR2 YYEKEE (reference sequence). This CDR3 has 15 residues. V lost 7 bases and J lost 7; bases outside the gene matches: 8. The CDR3 reads CASGQGQGTNSPLHF. The CDR3 bases are TGTGCCAGCGGCCAGGGACAGGGGACAAATTCACCCCTCCACTTT.

This clonotype appeared many times. The chain has TRBV7-2 and TRBJ2-7, with TRBD1 identical over 8 bases. The CDR3 sequence is 16 residues long. Germline V gives CDR1 SGHTA, CDR2 FQGNSA. Trimming cost V 1 base and J 9 bases; bases outside gene matches: 14. The DNA of the CDR3 is TGTGCCAGCAGCTTAGGAGGGACAGGATCTCTAGGGGTGCAGTACTTC. As protein: CASSLGGTGSLGVQYF.

The V call is TRBV7-8, the J call TRBJ2-1, with TRBD1 matching over 7 bases. Germline V gene lookup returns CDR1 SGHVS and CDR2 FQNEAQ. Losses at the gene ends were 2 bases for V and 8 bases for J; bases not matched to a gene: 9. The CDR3 spans 15 residues. The CDR3 here is CASSLTGTVVDEQFF. The CDR3 DNA reads as TGTGCCAGCAGCTTAACCGGGACAGTGGTCGATGAGCAGTTCTTC. Drawing the rest from reference TRBV7-8 and TRBJ2-1, the complete variable domain is GAGVSQSPRYKVAKRGQDVALRCDPISGHVSLFWYQQALGQGPEFLTYFQNEAQLDKSGLPSDRFFAERPEGSVSTLKIQRTQQEDSAVYLCASSLTGTVVDEQFFGPGTRLTVL.

This clonotype turned up a few times. The chain carries TRBV19 and TRBJ2-3, with 8 nucleotides matching TRBD2. Trimming cost V 1 base and J 2 bases; bases outside gene matches: 11. This CDR3 is built from 18 residues. CDR1 and CDR2 from the germline V gene are LNHDA and SQIVND (reference sequence). CDR3 in amino acids: CASSIVPVKRGPTDTQYF. The CDR3 DNA reads as TGTGCCAGTAGTATAGTCCCTGTAAAGCGGGGGCCCACAGATACGCAGTATTTT. Drawing the rest from reference TRBV19 and TRBJ2-3, the complete variable domain is DGGITQSPKYLFRKEGQNVTLSCEQNLNHDAMYWYRQDPGQGLRLIYYSQIVNDFQKGDIAEGYSVSREKKESFPLTVTSAQKNPTAFYLCASSIVPVKRGPTDTQYFGPGTRLTVL.

A remark on this clonotype: A much larger clone is a single base away; this may be a read error. The genes are TRBV3-1 and TRBJ2-1; 10 nucleotides agree with TRBD2. The J call may be mistaken, given a closer DNA end match to TRBJ2-7. The CDR3 length is 15 residues. Germline values: CDR1 LGHDT, CDR2 YNNKEL (reference sequence). CDR3 bases: TGTGCCAGCACCCTAACTAGCGGGGCCTACAATGAGCAGTACTTC. Translated, it gives CASTLTSGAYNEQYF.

This clonotype was seen many times. The CDR3 DNA sequence: TGTGCCAGCAGCTTAGGCAGGGTTGACTATGGCTACACCTTC. Translation: CASSLGRVDYGYTF. The chain is built from TRBV18 and TRBJ1-2; D may be TRBD1 (5 bases). CDR1 and CDR2 (germline): KGHSH, LQKENI. The V and J ends lost 8 bases and 3 bases respectively, with 16 bases between them. The CDR3 covers 14 residues.

In the case of this clonotype: This could be a read error, since a much larger clone is one nucleotide away. V is TRBV7-9 and J is TRBJ2-3; the D gene could be TRBD1 or TRBD2 (5 bases each). Germline V lookup: CDR1 SEHNR, CDR2 FQNEAQ (reference sequence). The CDR3 is 14 residues long. Trimming cost V 11 bases and J 3 bases, with 18 bases left between them. This CDR3 is CAGIRAGRTDTQYF. CDR3 bases: TGTGCCGGCATCCGGGCAGGGAGAACAGATACGCAGTATTTT.

This clonotype was recorded many times. The chain carries TRBV7-2 and TRBJ2-5; 9 bases match TRBD2. V gave up 4 bases and J gave up 5 bases; unmatched junction bases: 5. The CDR3 contains 14 residues. In germline, CDR1 is SGHTA, CDR2 FQGNSA. The CDR3 DNA follows: TGTGCCAGCAGCTCGGCGGGGGGGCGGGAGACCCAGTACTTC. This encodes CASSSAGGRETQYF.

In its sample, this clonotype was seen a few times. This chain uses TRBV20-1 with TRBJ1-1; 8 nucleotides match TRBD1. V shed 4 bases, J shed 4 bases, and the junction held 17 bases outside the gene matches. CDR3 length: 17 residues. Germline CDR1 DFQATT, CDR2 SNEGSKA (reference sequence). CDR3 in amino acids: CSATIRQGMGVGTEAFF. CDR3 DNA sequence: TGCAGTGCTACAATCAGACAGGGGATGGGGGTTGGCACTGAAGCTTTCTTT.

The chain has TRBV5-1 and TRBJ2-2; D possibly corresponds to TRBD1 (6 bases). Trimming removed 4 bases from V and 4 bases from J, with 11 bases in between. The CDR3 totals 14 residues. Germline V lookup: CDR1 SGHRS, CDR2 YFSETQ. This chain's CDR3 is CASSETGITGELFF. CDR3 sequence (DNA): TGCGCCAGCAGCGAAACAGGGATCACCGGGGAGCTGTTTTTT.

The table lists this clonotype with many counts. The chain carries TRBV24-1 and TRBJ1-2; TRBD1 aligns across 8 bases. With 4 bases clipped from V and 5 bases from J, the junction kept 5 bases outside the gene matches. The CDR3 contains 14 residues. Germline CDR1 is KGHDR and CDR2 is SFDVKD. The CDR3 bases are TGTGCCACCAGTGACAGGGGGCGCGGGTATGGCTACACCTTC. Its translation is CATSDRGRGYGYTF.

The gene calls are TRBV9 and TRBJ1-2; 12 bases map to TRBD1. The CDR3 covers 14 residues. Losses at the gene ends were 3 bases for V and 6 bases for J; bases not matched to a gene: 3. CDR1 is SGDLS and CDR2 is YYNGEE in the germline V gene. In nucleotides, the CDR3 is TGTGCCAGCAGCGCGGGACAGGGGGCGGATGGCTACACCTTC. Encoded protein: CASSAGQGADGYTF. Full variable domain (remainder filled in from reference TRBV9 and TRBJ1-2): DSGVTQTPKHLITATGQRVTLRCSPRSGDLSVYWYQQSLDQGLQFLIQYYNGEERAKGNILERFSAQQFPDLHSELNLSSLELGDSALYFCASSAGQGADGYTFGSGTRLTVV.

This clonotype came up many times. The rearrangement links TRBV9 to TRBJ2-5; 9 bases agree with TRBD1. The CDR3 has 12 amino acids. V dropped 4 bases and J dropped 9; count of bases not matched to a gene: 4. CDR1 and CDR2 from the germline V gene are SGDLS and YYNGEE. The CDR3: CASSSDRGAQYF. The CDR3 nucleotides are TGTGCCAGCAGCTCAGACAGGGGGGCCCAGTACTTC.

This clonotype was detected ten times or more. Here the CDR3 reads CASSTDRVNTEAFF. The CDR3 region has the DNA TGCGCCAGCAGCACCGACAGGGTGAACACTGAAGCTTTCTTT. The chain has TRBV5-1 and TRBJ1-1; 7 bases agree with TRBD1. The V and J ends lost 4 bases and 0 bases, in that order; junction bases with no gene match: 3. CDR3 length equals 14 residues. Germline CDR1 SGHRS, CDR2 YFSETQ.

To note about this clonotype: The junction departs from the called germline gene at one end, perhaps through a read error. This rearrangement joins TRBV15 to TRBJ2-2, with TRBD2 matching over 12 bases. The CDR3 extends over 17 amino acids. In germline, CDR1 is LNHNV, CDR2 YYDKDF (reference sequence). This CDR3 is CATSGKPSGGVTGELLF. The CDR3 nucleotides are TGTGCCACCAGTGGGAAGCCTAGCGGGGGGGTGACCGGGGAGCTGTTGTTT.

This clonotype was recorded once. The gene calls are TRBV12-3 or TRBV12-4 and TRBJ2-1; D unclear. Trimming took 8 bases from V and 9 from J, leaving 8 bases between them. This CDR3 is built from 10 residues. Here the CDR3 reads CASGDFEQFF. CDR3 DNA sequence: TGTGCCAGCGGGGATTTTGAGCAGTTCTTC.